The rows below give T cell receptor beta chains drawn from one sample of a study of blood T cell repertoires in COVID-19. Measured with immunoSEQ multiplex PCR; TCRdb has only the in-frame clones, and not every one. The sample carries under 150,000 clones, 75% to 90% recorded once. The sample taken for sequencing was peripheral blood. The origin of the receptors is a human donor in a cohort sampled during active COVID-19. CDR3s include the opening cysteine and the closing phenylalanine or tryptophan. D genes are given only for firm matches. Rows give clone size only sometimes, using once, few, many, or a class for an expanded clone.

J gene | V gene | clone size | D gene | CDR3 DNA | CDR3 protein
TRBJ2-3 | TRBV6-5 | NA | TRBD2 | TGTGCCAGCACCCCCCCGGGGGGGCGAGATACGCAGTATTTT | CASTPPGGRDTQYF
TRBJ1-5 | TRBV2 | NA | NA | TGTGCCAGCACACCCCTGAGGGTTGGGAATCAACCCCAGCATTTT | CASTPLRVGNQPQHF
TRBJ1-2 | TRBV6-5 | NA | TRBD1 | TGTGCCAGCAGTCTTACGACAGGGTATAACTATGGCTACACCTTC | CASSLTTGYNYGYTF
TRBJ1-2 | TRBV6-5 | NA | NA | TGTGCCAGCAGCCCCGACAGGAACTATGGCTACACCTTC | CASSPDRNYGYTF
TRBJ2-7 | TRBV3-1/TRBV3-2 | NA | TRBD1 | TGTGCCAGCAAAGGGGGACAGGGGGCCTACGAGCAGTACTTC | CASKGGQGAYEQYF
TRBJ1-5 | TRBV19 | few | NA | TGTGCCAGTAGTATAACTAGAAGCCCCCGAAGCAATCAGCCCCAGCATTTT | CASSITRSPRSNQPQHF
TRBJ1-5 | TRBV6-6 | NA | TRBD1 | TGTGCCAGCAATCCGGGAGGGGGCCGTCAGCCCCAGCATTTT | CASNPGGGRQPQHF
TRBJ2-1 | TRBV9 | NA | TRBD2 | TGTGCCAGCAGCGACTCTAGCGGGGGGGTAAATGAGCAGTTCTTC | CASSDSSGGVNEQFF
TRBJ1-1 | TRBV28 | NA | NA | TGTGCCAGCCACTTGGGCAGAAACACTGAAGCTTTCTTT | CASHLGRNTEAFF
TRBJ1-1 | TRBV7-3 | few | NA | TGTGCCAGCAGCCTGTATGGAGACACTGAAGCTTTCTTT | CASSLYGDTEAFF
TRBJ2-5 | TRBV6-5 | NA | TRBD1 | TGTGCCAGCAGTTCCGGGACAGGGGGCCAAGAGACCCAGTACTTC | CASSSGTGGQETQYF
TRBJ2-3 | TRBV7-2 | NA | TRBD1 | TGTGCCAGCAGCTTAGCCCGGGACAGGGGCATAGATACGCAGTATTTT | CASSLARDRGIDTQYF
TRBJ1-1 | TRBV6-1 | NA | TRBD1 | TGTGCCAGCAGTGAAAGCCGAGGATATCGGACAGGTGAAGCTTTCTTT | CASSESRGYRTGEAFF
TRBJ1-1 | TRBV2 | NA | NA | TGTGCCAGCAGCCGGAGGACGAACTTGAACACTGAAGCTTTCTTT | CASSRRTNLNTEAFF
TRBJ1-1 | TRBV4-3 | once | NA | TGCGCCAGCAGCCAAGATCGGACAAAGGGGACTGAAGCTTTCTTT | CASSQDRTKGTEAFF
TRBJ2-5 | TRBV27 | NA | NA | TGTGCCAGCAGTTTCCCCACAGGGGAGACCCAGTACTTC | CASSFPTGETQYF
TRBJ2-7 | TRBV18 | NA | NA | TGTGCCAGCTCACCAAATACTCGTTACGAGCAGTACTTC | CASSPNTRYEQYF
TRBJ2-2 | TRBV11-3 | NA | TRBD1 | TGTGCCAGCAGCACCGGGACAGGGAAGGCGAACACCGGGGAGCTGTTTTTT | CASSTGTGKANTGELFF
TRBJ2-1 | TRBV5-1 | few | NA | TGCGCCAGCAGCTACCAGGGAAATGAGCAGTTCTTC | CASSYQGNEQFF
TRBJ1-1 | TRBV30 | NA | NA | TGTGCCTGGAGTGTTGTAATGGGGGGGGTAGGTTTCTTT | CAWSVVMGGVGFF
TRBJ1-2 | TRBV25-1 | NA | NA | TGTGCCAGCAGTTCCCAGGAGGGCGGCTACACCTTC | CASSSQEGGYTF
TRBJ2-1 | TRBV2 | NA | TRBD2 | TGTGCCAGCAGTGAAGAGGTGGTAGCGGGGAATGAGCAGTTCTTC | CASSEEVVAGNEQFF
TRBJ1-2 | TRBV30 | NA | TRBD1 | TGTGCCTCGGACAGGGATGGCTACACCTTC | CASDRDGYTF
TRBJ1-5 | TRBV19 | NA | NA | TGTGCCAGTAGTATAGATCGGAGGAGGAATCAGCCCCAGCATTTT | CASSIDRRRNQPQHF
TRBJ1-5 | TRBV6-6 | NA | NA | TGTGCCAGCAGCTTCAGCAATCAGCCCCAGCATTTT | CASSFSNQPQHF
TRBJ1-2 | TRBV5-1 | NA | NA | TGCGCCAGCAGCTTGATCCCCGAGAACTATGGCTACACCTTC | CASSLIPENYGYTF
TRBJ2-3 | TRBV4-2 | NA | TRBD2 | TGTGCCAGCAGCTCGGGACTAGCGGGGGGGCCCTCTACAGATACGCAGTATTTT | CASSSGLAGGPSTDTQYF
TRBJ2-1 | TRBV19 | NA | TRBD2 | TGTGCCAGTAGTATAGTCCCAGCGGGGAACAATGAGCAGTTCTTC | CASSIVPAGNNEQFF
TRBJ1-5 | TRBV5-6 | NA | TRBD1 | TGTGCCAGCAGTACTTTGGACAGGGGAAATCAGCCCCAGCATTTT | CASSTLDRGNQPQHF
TRBJ1-2 | TRBV7-2 | once | NA | TGTGCCAGCAGCTTACTAACAGGGACCTATGGCTACACCTTC | CASSLLTGTYGYTF
TRBJ2-1 | TRBV29-1 | NA | NA | TGCAGCGTTGAGTTCCAGGGGGGCCCTACTTACAATGAGCAGTTCTTC | CSVEFQGGPTYNEQFF
TRBJ1-1 | TRBV28 | NA | NA | TGTGCCAGCAGGACGCACACTATGAACACTGAAGCTTTCTTT | CASRTHTMNTEAFF
TRBJ2-6 | TRBV19 | NA | NA | TGTGCCAGTAGTATTTTAGAACAGCACTCTGGGGCCAACGTCCTGACTTTC | CASSILEQHSGANVLTF
TRBJ1-5 | TRBV4-1 | NA | NA | TGCGCCAGCAGCCAAGAGTCAGGCTATCAGCCCCAGCATTTT | CASSQESGYQPQHF
TRBJ2-1 | TRBV15 | NA | NA | TGTGCCACCAGCATCGGGGTCTACAATGAGCAGTTCTTC | CATSIGVYNEQFF
TRBJ2-3 | TRBV28 | NA | NA | TGTGCCAGCAGTATCTCTTCGTCCGGGGGATATACGCAGTATTTT | CASSISSSGGYTQYF
TRBJ1-6 | TRBV19 | NA | TRBD1 | TGTGCCAGTAGTATTAGTCATGGGGACAGGAACTCACCCCTCCACTTT | CASSISHGDRNSPLHF
TRBJ2-2 | TRBV23-1 | NA | NA | TGCGCCAGCAGTCAATCAAGAGGAATTTCGAACACCGGGGAGCTGTTTTTT | CASSQSRGISNTGELFF
TRBJ1-3 | TRBV20-1 | NA | NA | TGCAGTGCTAGTTCGGGGGGGGAAAACACCATATATTTT | CSASSGGENTIYF
TRBJ2-7 | TRBV27 | NA | NA | TGTGCCAGCAGTTCCCGAGGGGGGGCCTACGAGCAGTACTTC | CASSSRGGAYEQYF
TRBJ2-7 | TRBV7-2 | NA | TRBD1 | TGTGCCAGCAGCTCGCAAACAGGGGTCTACGAGCAGTACTTC | CASSSQTGVYEQYF